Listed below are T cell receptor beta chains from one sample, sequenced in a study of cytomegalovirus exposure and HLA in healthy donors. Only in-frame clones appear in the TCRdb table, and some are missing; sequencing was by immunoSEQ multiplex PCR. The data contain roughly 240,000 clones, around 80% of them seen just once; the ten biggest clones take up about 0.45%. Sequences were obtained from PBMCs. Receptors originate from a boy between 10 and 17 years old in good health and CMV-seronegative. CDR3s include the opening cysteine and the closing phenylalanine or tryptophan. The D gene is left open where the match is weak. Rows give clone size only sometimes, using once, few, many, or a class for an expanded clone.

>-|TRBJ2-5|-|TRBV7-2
TGTGCCAGCAGCCCCGGCTCCCTAGGGACCCAGTACTTC
CASSPGSLGTQYF
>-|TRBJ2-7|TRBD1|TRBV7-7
TGTGCCAGCAGCTCCCACCGACAGGGGTCGGCCTACGAGCAGTACTTC
CASSSHRQGSAYEQYF
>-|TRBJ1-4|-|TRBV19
TGTGCCAGTAGTCCCGGACAGATAGTAAAACTGTTTTTT
CASSPGQIVKLFF
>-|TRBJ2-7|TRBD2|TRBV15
TGTGCCACCAGCAGAGATCGATCTAGCGGGATGAACGAGCAGTACTTC
CATSRDRSSGMNEQYF
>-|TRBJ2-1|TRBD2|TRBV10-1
TGCGCCAGCAGTGTTGGCGGGGGGGGGTACAATGAGCAGTTCTTC
CASSVGGGGYNEQFF
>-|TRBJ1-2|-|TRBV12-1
TGTGCCAGCAGCTTGAAGGGGGTCTGCGGCTACACCTTC
CASSLKGVCGYTF
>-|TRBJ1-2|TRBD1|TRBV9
TGTGCCAGCAGCTTACAGGGGGCTGGCTATGGCTACACCTTC
CASSLQGAGYGYTF
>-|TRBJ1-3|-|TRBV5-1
TGCGCCAGCAGCGCAGGTACCGGAAACACCATATATTTT
CASSAGTGNTIYF
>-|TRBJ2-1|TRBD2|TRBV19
TGTGCCACCGCGGGAGTTTCCTACAATGAGCAGTTCTTC
CATAGVSYNEQFF
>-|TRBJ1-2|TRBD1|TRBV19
TGTGCCAGTAGTTCTCGGACAGGGAGCTATGGCTACACCTTC
CASSSRTGSYGYTF
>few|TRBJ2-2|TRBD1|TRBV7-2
TGTGCCAGCAGCCAGGACAGGGGTACCGGGGAGCTGTTTTTT
CASSQDRGTGELFF
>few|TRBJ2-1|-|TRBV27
TGTGCCAGCAGTCAGGAGCGGTTCTACAATGAGCAGTTCTTC
CASSQERFYNEQFF
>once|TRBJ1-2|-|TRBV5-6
TGTGCCAGCAGCTTTTTCCATCTCTTTTCGCACAGCCGCAGCGGCTCCTTC
CASSFFHLFSHSRSGSF
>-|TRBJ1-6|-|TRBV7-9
TGTGCCAGCAGGACGTGGTGGGGGGGGGATGTCAATTCACCCCTCCACTTT
CASRTWWGGDVNSPLHF
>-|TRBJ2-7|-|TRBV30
TGTGCCTGGAGTGATATTACGGACTACGAGCAGTACTTC
CAWSDITDYEQYF
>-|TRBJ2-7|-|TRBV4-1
TGCGCCAGCAGCCAAGAAGGTCCCGGGGTTGGCTACGAGCAGTACTTC
CASSQEGPGVGYEQYF
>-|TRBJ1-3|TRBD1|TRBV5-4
TGTGCCAGCAGCCTGGGCAGGGGGCGAACTGGAAACACCATATATTTT
CASSLGRGRTGNTIYF
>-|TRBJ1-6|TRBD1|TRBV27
TGTGCCAGCAGTGTCGGACAGGGTAACTCACCCCTCCACTTT
CASSVGQGNSPLHF
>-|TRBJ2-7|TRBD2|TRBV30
TGTGCCTGGAGTCCCCGACTAGCGGGAATCTCCTACGAGCAGTACTTC
CAWSPRLAGISYEQYF
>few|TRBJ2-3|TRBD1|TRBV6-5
TGTGCCAGCCGTTCCGGGACAGGCTTCACAGATACGCAGTATTTT
CASRSGTGFTDTQYF
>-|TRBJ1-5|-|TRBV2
TGTGCCAGCAGTGAAGGTTCAGGGTGGGACAATCAGCCCCAGCATTTT
CASSEGSGWDNQPQHF
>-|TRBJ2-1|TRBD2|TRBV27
TGTGCCAGCAGTTTTGGCGCGAGCGGGGAACACTCCTACAATGAGCAGTTCTTC
CASSFGASGEHSYNEQFF
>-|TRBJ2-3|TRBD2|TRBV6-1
TGTGCCAGCAGCCAGGGAGGGTTCGGCACAGATACGCAGTATTTT
CASSQGGFGTDTQYF
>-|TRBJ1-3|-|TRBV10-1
TGCGCCAGCACCTCGGACAGAGCTGGAAACACCATATATTTT
CASTSDRAGNTIYF
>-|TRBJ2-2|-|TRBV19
TGTGCCAGTAGTATATACAGTGTTGGGGAGCTGTTTTTT
CASSIYSVGELFF
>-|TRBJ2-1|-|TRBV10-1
TGCGCCAGCGGTACGGGACATTTTGAGCAGTTCTTC
CASGTGHFEQFF
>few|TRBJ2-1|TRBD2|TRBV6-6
TGTGCCAGCAGTAGGGATTTAAGCGGGAGCGGTGAGCAGTTCTTC
CASSRDLSGSGEQFF
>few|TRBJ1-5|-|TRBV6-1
TGTGCCAGCATCAACACCCAGGGGCCCCAGCATTTT
CASINTQGPQHF
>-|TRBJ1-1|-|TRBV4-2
TGTGCCAGCAGCCCCAGCGGTCGGACTGAAGCTTTCTTT
CASSPSGRTEAFF
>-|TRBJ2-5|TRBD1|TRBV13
TGTGCCAGCAGCTTAGTGGCCGACAGGGGGCTTGAGACCCAGTACTTC
CASSLVADRGLETQYF
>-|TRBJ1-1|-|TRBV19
TGTGCCAGTACAGGGGACACTGAAGCTTTCTTT
CASTGDTEAFF
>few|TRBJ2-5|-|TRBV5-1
TGCGCCAGCAGCTTAACGACAATCCAAGAGACCCAGTACTTC
CASSLTTIQETQYF
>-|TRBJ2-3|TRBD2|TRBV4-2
TGTGCCAGCAGCCTCCCAGGACTAGCGGGCTCAGATACGCAGTATTTT
CASSLPGLAGSDTQYF
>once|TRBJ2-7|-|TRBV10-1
TGCGCCAGCAGTGAGTCGGCGGGGCTTGGCGAGCAGTACTTC
CASSESAGLGEQYF
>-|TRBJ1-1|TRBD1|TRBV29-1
TGCAGCGTAACAACAGGGGGCGACACTGAAGCTTTCTTT
CSVTTGGDTEAFF
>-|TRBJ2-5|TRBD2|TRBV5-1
TGCGCCAGCAGCTCGGGACTAGCGGGGGAAGAGACCCAGTACTTC
CASSSGLAGEETQYF
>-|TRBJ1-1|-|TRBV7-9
TGTGCCAGCAGTCTCGCACGTCGTAGCACTGAAGCTTTCTTT
CASSLARRSTEAFF
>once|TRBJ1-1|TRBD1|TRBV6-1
TGTGCCAGCAGTGGGACAGGGGGCAACCGCGGATGGAACACTGAAGCTTTCTTT
CASSGTGGNRGWNTEAFF
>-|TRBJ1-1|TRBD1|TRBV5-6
TGTGCCAGCAGCGTCAGGGGGATGAACACTGAAGCTTTCTTT
CASSVRGMNTEAFF
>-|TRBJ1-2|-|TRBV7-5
TGTGCCAGAAGCGGGACAGGGGGCGGCTACACCTTC
CARSGTGGGYTF
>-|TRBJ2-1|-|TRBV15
TGTGCCACCTCCGGGGTCTCGGTGGGTGAGCAGTTCTTC
CATSGVSVGEQFF
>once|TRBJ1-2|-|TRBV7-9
TGTGCCAGCAGCAAAACGACAAATGGCTACACCTTC
CASSKTTNGYTF
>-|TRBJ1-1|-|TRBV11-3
TGTGCCAGCAGCTTAGATTTTCCGCACCTCGGGACTGAAGCTTTCTTT
CASSLDFPHLGTEAFF
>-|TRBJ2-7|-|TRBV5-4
TGTGCCAGCAGCTCCCTAGAAGGGAGTATCTTGGGGGAGCAGTACTTC
CASSSLEGSILGEQYF
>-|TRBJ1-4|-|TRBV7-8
TGTGCCAGCAGCTTATTGGGGCAAGGGGAAAAACTGTTTTTT
CASSLLGQGEKLFF
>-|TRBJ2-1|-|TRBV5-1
TGCGCCAGCAGCTTGGATGTGGCCAGCTCCTACAATGAGCAGTTCTTC
CASSLDVASSYNEQFF
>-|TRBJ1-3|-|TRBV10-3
TGTGCCATCGGGGGGTCTGGGAACACCATATATTTT
CAIGGSGNTIYF
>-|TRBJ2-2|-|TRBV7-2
TGTGCCAGCAGCTTTAGGGGGAGGGAGCTGTTTTTT
CASSFRGRELFF
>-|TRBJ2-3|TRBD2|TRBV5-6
TGTGCCAGCAGCGTAATCGGGGGGTACACAGATACGCAGTATTTT
CASSVIGGYTDTQYF
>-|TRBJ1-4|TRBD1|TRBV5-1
TGCGCCAGCAGCTTAACCCCCCCTCGGACAGGAAATGAAAAACTGTTTTTT
CASSLTPPRTGNEKLFF
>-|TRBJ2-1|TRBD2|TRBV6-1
TGTGCCAGCAGTGACGCAGGGGCGGGGGGCTACAATGAGCAGTTCTTC
CASSDAGAGGYNEQFF
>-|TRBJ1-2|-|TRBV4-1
TGCGCCAGCAGCCAAGGTACAGGGCATCGAGATGGCTACACCTTC
CASSQGTGHRDGYTF
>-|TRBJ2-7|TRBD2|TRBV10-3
TGTGCCATCAGTGTAGCGGGAGGCGCCTACGAGCAGTACTTC
CAISVAGGAYEQYF
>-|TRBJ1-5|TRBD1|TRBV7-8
TGTGCCAGCAGCCCGTATTTGGGGGACAGGGGGCATCAGCCCCAGCATTTT
CASSPYLGDRGHQPQHF
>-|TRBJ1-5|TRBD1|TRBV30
TGTGCCTGGAGTCACAGGGGGAGACAGCCCCAGCATTTT
CAWSHRGRQPQHF
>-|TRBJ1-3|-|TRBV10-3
TGTGCCATCAGTGAGTCGAGGGTCGTCGGCTCTGGAAACACCATATATTTT
CAISESRVVGSGNTIYF
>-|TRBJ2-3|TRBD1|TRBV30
TGTGCCTGGAGTGTCGGAGGGGTCGGGACAGGGGGCTTAGATACGCAGTATTTT
CAWSVGGVGTGGLDTQYF
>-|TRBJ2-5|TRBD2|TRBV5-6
TGTGCCAGCAGCTCATATAGCGGGAGGGAGACCCAGTACTTC
CASSSYSGRETQYF
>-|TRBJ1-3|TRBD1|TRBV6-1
TGTGCCAGCAGTGGGACAGGGAGAGGAAACACCATATATTTT
CASSGTGRGNTIYF
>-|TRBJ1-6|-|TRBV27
TGTGCCAGCAGGTCTGGACAATTATATAATTCACCCCTCCACTTT
CASRSGQLYNSPLHF